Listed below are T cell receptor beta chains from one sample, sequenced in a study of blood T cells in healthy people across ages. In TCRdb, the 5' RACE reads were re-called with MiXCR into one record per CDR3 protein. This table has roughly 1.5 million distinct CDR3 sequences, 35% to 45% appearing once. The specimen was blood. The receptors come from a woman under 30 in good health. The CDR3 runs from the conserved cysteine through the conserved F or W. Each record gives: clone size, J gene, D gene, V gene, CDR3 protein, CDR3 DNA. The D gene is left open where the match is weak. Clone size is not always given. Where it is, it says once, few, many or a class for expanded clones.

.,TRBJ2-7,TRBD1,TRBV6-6,CASRPGTGFSEQYF,TGTGCCAGCAGGCCCGGGACAGGGTTTTCCGAGCAGTACTTC
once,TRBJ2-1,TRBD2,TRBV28,CASSFIPGGPYNEQFF,TGTGCCAGCAGTTTTATCCCGGGAGGGCCCTACAATGAGCAGTTCTTC
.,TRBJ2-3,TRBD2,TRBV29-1,CSAEAGGPDTQYF,TGCAGTGCGGAAGCGGGAGGCCCAGATACGCAGTATTTT
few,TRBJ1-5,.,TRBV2,CASSEDRFSNQPQHF,TGTGCCAGCAGTGAGGACAGATTTAGCAATCAGCCCCAGCATTTT
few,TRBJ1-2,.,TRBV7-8,CASSLLGGEPNYGYTF,TGTGCCAGCAGCTTATTGGGGGGTGAACCTAACTATGGCTACACCTTC
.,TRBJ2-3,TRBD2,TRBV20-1,CSASREGSTDTQYF,TGCAGTGCTAGTCGGGAGGGTAGCACAGATACGCAGTATTTT
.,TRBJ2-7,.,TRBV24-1,CATVSRGPVYEQYF,TGTGCCACCGTGTCGCGGGGGCCAGTCTACGAGCAGTACTTC
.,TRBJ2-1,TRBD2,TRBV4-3,CASSQAASGDNEQFF,TGCGCCAGCAGCCAAGCGGCTAGCGGGGACAATGAGCAGTTCTTC
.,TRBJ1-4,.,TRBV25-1,CASSGGVGKLFF,TGTGCCAGCAGTGGGGGCGTAGGAAAACTGTTTTTT
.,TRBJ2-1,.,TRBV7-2,CASNHGSYNEQFF,TGTGCCAGCAACCACGGATCCTACAATGAGCAGTTCTTC
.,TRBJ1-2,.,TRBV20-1,CSARGPRGRGGYGYTF,TGCAGTGCTAGAGGTCCCAGGGGCAGGGGTGGCTATGGCTACACCTTC
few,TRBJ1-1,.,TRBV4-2,CASSQEVVEGSSEAFF,TGTGCCAGCAGCCAAGAGGTGGTCGAAGGGAGTTCTGAAGCTTTCTTT
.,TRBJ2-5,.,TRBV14,CASSLREQWFKETQYF,TGTGCCAGCAGCCTTAGGGAGCAGTGGTTTAAGGAGACCCAGTACTTC
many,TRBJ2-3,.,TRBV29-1,CSVTNREGDTQYF,TGCAGCGTCACAAACAGGGAGGGTGATACGCAGTATTTT
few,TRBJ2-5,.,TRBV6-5,CASSQLEGAIQYF,TGTGCCAGCAGCCAACTGGAGGGGGCTATTCAGTACTTC
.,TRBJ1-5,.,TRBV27,CASSGPHQPQHF,TGTGCCAGCAGTGGACCCCATCAGCCCCAGCATTTT
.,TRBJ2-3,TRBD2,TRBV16,CASSQRLAGDTQYF,TGTGCCAGCAGCCAACGACTAGCAGGAGATACGCAGTATTTT
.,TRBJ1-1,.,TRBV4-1,CASSQRTVTPEAFF,TGCGCCAGCAGCCAAAGGACGGTGACCCCTGAAGCTTTCTTT
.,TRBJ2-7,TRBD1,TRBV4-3,CASSQEGTGAYNEQYF,TGCGCCAGCAGCCAAGAAGGGACAGGAGCTTACAATGAGCAGTACTTC
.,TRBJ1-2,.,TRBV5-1,CASSPSTASYGYTF,TGCGCCAGCAGCCCTAGCACCGCTAGCTATGGCTACACCTTC
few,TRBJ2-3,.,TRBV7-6,CASSQNSVSTDTQYF,TGTGCCAGCAGCCAGAATAGCGTCAGCACAGATACGCAGTATTTT
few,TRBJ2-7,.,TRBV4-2,CASSQDTLYEQYF,TGTGCCAGCAGCCAAGATACCCTCTACGAGCAGTACTTC
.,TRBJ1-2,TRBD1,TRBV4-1,CASSSTGGSYGYTF,TGCGCCAGCAGCTCGACAGGGGGCTCCTATGGCTACACCTTC
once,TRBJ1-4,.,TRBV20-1,CSAPLGAKGEKLFF,TGCAGTGCCCCCCTGGGGGCGAAAGGCGAAAAACTGTTTTTT
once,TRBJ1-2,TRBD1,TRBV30,CAWSVRRTGFYGYTF,TGTGCCTGGAGTGTACGACGGACAGGATTCTATGGCTACACTTTC
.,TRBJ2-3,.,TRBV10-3,CAIGPGGGSDTQYF,TGTGCCATCGGGCCCGGCGGCGGCTCAGATACGCAGTATTTT
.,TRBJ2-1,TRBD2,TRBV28,CASSSSGTSAYNEQFF,TGTGCCAGCAGTTCCTCCGGGACTAGCGCGTACAATGAGCAGTTCTTC
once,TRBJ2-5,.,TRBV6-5,CASSQTQETPYF,TGTGCCAGCAGCCAAACCCAAGAGACCCCGTACTTC
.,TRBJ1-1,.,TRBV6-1,CASTPEMNTEAFF,TGTGCCAGCACCCCGGAGATGAACACTGAAGCTTTCTTT
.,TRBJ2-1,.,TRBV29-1,CSVEGQGLGEQFF,TGCAGCGTTGAAGGGCAGGGACTGGGTGAGCAGTTCTTC
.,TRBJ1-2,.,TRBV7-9,CASSGDPNYGYTF,TGTGCCAGCAGCGGGGACCCCAACTATGGCTACACCTTC
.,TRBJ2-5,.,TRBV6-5,CASRVSAGHEQYF,TGTGCCAGCCGCGTTTCAGCGGGACATGAGCAGTACTTC
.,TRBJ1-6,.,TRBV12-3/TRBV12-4,CAGSFSGERPHF,TGTGCCGGCAGTTTCTCAGGGGAGCGCCCCCACTTT
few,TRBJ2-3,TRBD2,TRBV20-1,CSAEREVFPDTQYF,TGCAGTGCAGAGCGGGAGGTATTCCCAGATACGCAGTATTTT
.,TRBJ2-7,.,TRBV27,CASSWGGQSYEQYF,TGTGCCAGCAGTTGGGGGGGACAGTCCTACGAGCAGTACTTC
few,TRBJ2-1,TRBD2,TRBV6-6,CASRGSGDNEQFF,TGTGCCAGCAGGGGTAGCGGGGACAATGAGCAGTTCTTC
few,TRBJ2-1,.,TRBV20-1,CSAGPGPPSSYNEQFF,TGCAGTGCTGGCCCGGGACCGCCGAGCTCCTACAATGAGCAGTTCTTC
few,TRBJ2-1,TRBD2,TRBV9,CASSVRLAGNEQFF,TGTGCCAGCAGCGTACGACTAGCCGGCAATGAGCAGTTCTTC
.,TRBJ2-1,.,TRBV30,CAGRLAAHQFF,TGTGCCGGGAGATTGGCGGCTCACCAGTTCTTC
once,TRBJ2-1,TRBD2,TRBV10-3,CAIRPLAGAGSEQFF,TGTGCCATCAGGCCTCTAGCGGGAGCGGGCAGCGAGCAGTTCTTC
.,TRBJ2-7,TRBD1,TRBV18,CASSPTGILYNEQYF,TGTGCCAGCTCACCGACAGGGATTCTCTACAATGAGCAGTACTTC
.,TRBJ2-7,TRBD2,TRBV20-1,CSARDPGLAGGGAVYEQYF,TGCAGTGCTAGAGATCCGGGACTAGCGGGAGGTGGGGCAGTTTACGAGCAGTACTTC
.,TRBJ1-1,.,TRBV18,CASSPPGGTMNTEAFF,TGTGCCAGCTCACCACCGGGGGGAACCATGAACACTGAAGCTTTCTTT
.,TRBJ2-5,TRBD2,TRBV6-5,CASSYSVTSGSEQYF,TGTGCCAGCAGTTACTCAGTGACTAGCGGGAGTGAGCAGTACTTC
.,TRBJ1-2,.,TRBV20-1,CSAGQIGSGNYGYTF,TGCAGTGCTGGTCAGATAGGGTCTGGAAACTATGGCTACACCTTC
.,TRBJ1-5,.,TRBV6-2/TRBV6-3,CASSQATARQPQHF,TGTGCCAGCAGTCAGGCGACAGCGCGTCAGCCCCAGCATTTT
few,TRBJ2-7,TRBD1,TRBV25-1,CASSSYRTGTYEQYF,TGTGCCAGCAGTTCTTACCGGACAGGGACCTACGAGCAGTACTTC
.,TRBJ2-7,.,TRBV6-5,CASSYARGGSYEQYF,TGTGCCAGCAGTTACGCCAGGGGAGGGTCCTACGAGCAGTACTTC
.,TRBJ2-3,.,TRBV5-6,CASSGDLTDTQYF,TGTGCCAGCAGCGGGGACTTGACAGATACGCAGTATTTT
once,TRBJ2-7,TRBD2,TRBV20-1,CSAGVNPGTSNEQYF,TGCAGTGCTGGAGTGAACCCCGGGACTAGCAACGAGCAGTACTTC
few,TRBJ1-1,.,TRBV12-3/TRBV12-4,CASSLHTGMNTEAFF,TGTGCCAGCAGTCTCCACACGGGAATGAACACTGAAGCTTTCTTT
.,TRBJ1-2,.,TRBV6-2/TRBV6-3,CASSDYRDEDGYTF,TGTGCCAGCAGTGACTACAGGGATGAGGATGGCTACACCTTC
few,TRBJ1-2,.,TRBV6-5,CASSPKIRRGYTF,TGTGCCAGCAGCCCTAAAATAAGACGGGGCTACACCTTC
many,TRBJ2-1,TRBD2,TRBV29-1,CSVVRGGEDEQFF,TGCAGCGTTGTTCGGGGGGGCGAGGATGAGCAGTTCTTC
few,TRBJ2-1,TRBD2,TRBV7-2,CASSLVSSGDPEQFF,TGTGCCAGCAGCTTAGTGAGTAGCGGGGATCCTGAGCAGTTCTTC